Below are 15 T cell receptor beta chains sequenced from a single sample in a study of OX40 agonist ivuxolimab in advanced cancers. The library was prepared using the immunoSEQ multiplex PCR assay. In TCRdb, the immuneACCESS table is reduced to in-frame sequences with V and J assigned. These tables do not hold every clone; where another copy was compared, an unresolved V gene accounts for under half, and the others remain unexplained. This sample comprises over 45,000 clones, over 70% of them detected only once. Roughly 4.5% of the sample is held by the ten biggest clonotypes. The sample here was CD4+ or CD8+ T cells sorted from blood, taken in a trial of the OX40 agonist ivuxolimab. These receptor sequences come from an adult with an advanced solid tumor such as melanoma, head and neck, liver or kidney cancer.

The chain couples TRBV9 to TRBJ2-2; D is ambiguous. Trimming removed 5 bases at V and 5 bases at J, with 10 bases between. Germline V gene lookup returns CDR1 SGDLS and CDR2 YYNGEE. This CDR3 has 13 amino acids. The CDR3 bases are TGTGCCAGCAGGGCGACAAGGACCGGGGAGCTGTTTTTT. Amino acids: CASRATRTGELFF.

The chain carries TRBV18 and TRBJ2-5; D gene unclear. V dropped 0 bases and J dropped 3 bases, with 8 bases sitting between them. CDR3 size: 14 residues. Germline V gene data show CDR1 as KGHSH and CDR2 as LQKENI. The chain's CDR3 is CASSPPEQKETQYF. CDR3 in DNA: TGTGCCAGCTCACCACCAGAACAGAAAGAGACCCAGTACTTC.

The rearrangement joins TRBV28 to TRBJ2-7; 8 bases map to TRBD2. This CDR3 region has 15 residues. Germline assignment: CDR1 MDHEN and CDR2 SYDVKM. The junction had 12 bases not matched to a gene; V was cut back by 6 bases and J by 5 bases. The DNA for the CDR3 is TGTGCCAGCAGCCATCGGGGGGGGCTCATCAACGAGCAGTACTTC. Amino acid sequence: CASSHRGGLINEQYF.

The chain links TRBV6-5 to TRBJ1-1; unclear D gene. The CDR3 loop spans 15 amino acids. The germline V gene encodes CDR1 MNHEY and CDR2 SVGAGI. V was shortened by 5 bases and J by 0 bases, with 13 bases between the two germline ends. CDR3 bases: TGTGCCAGCAGTACCGCCGGACGGGTGAACACTGAAGCTTTCTTT. This sequence encodes CASSTAGRVNTEAFF.

This sequence joins TRBV18 and TRBJ2-5; D remains ambiguous. The CDR3 has 12 residues. Trimming pared 2 bases from V and 4 bases from J, leaving 5 bases between. Germline loops: CDR1 KGHSH, CDR2 LQKENI. This CDR3 is CASSPETETQYF. CDR3 nucleotide sequence: TGTGCCAGCTCACCAGAAACAGAGACCCAGTACTTC.

This chain uses TRBV19 with TRBJ2-6, with 7 bases lining up with TRBD1. The germline V gene encodes CDR1 LNHDA and CDR2 SQIVND (reference sequence). Unmatched junction bases numbered 9, after V lost 7 bases and J lost 0 bases. CDR3 length: 17 amino acids. The CDR3 sequence: CASISTGFTSGANVLTF. The CDR3, as DNA: TGTGCCAGTATCTCGACAGGGTTTACCTCTGGGGCCAACGTCCTGACTTTC.

This rearrangement joins TRBV6-5 to TRBJ1-5, with D perhaps TRBD1 (6 bases). Trimming took off 5 bases at V and 3 bases at J, with 14 bases between the two ends. Looked up from germline, CDR1 is MNHEY and CDR2 is SVGAGI. This CDR3 is built from 15 residues. The CDR3 protein is CASSRRGQNNQPQHF. CDR3 nucleotide sequence: TGTGCCAGCAGTAGACGCGGACAGAACAATCAGCCCCAGCATTTT.

CDR3 in amino acids: CASSADSSTEAFF. CDR3 DNA: TGTGCCAGCAGCGCAGACAGTTCCACTGAAGCTTTCTTT. The V gene is TRBV9, the J gene TRBJ1-1; tentative D call: TRBD1 (5 bases). This CDR3 has 13 amino acids. Trimming shortened V by 3 bases and J by 4 bases, and 10 bases separated the two germline ends. Germline-derived CDR1 and CDR2 are SGDLS and YYNGEE.

The V and J genes are TRBV10-3 and TRBJ2-5, with TRBD2 matching 11 bases. The junction had 5 bases not matched to a gene; V was cut back by 4 bases and J by 4 bases. The CDR3 is 15 residues long. The germline V gene has CDR1 ENHRY and CDR2 SYGVKD. The CDR3 DNA is TGTGCCATCAGTGGGCTAGCGGGGGGCATAGAGACCCAGTACTTC. This encodes CAISGLAGGIETQYF.

The gene calls are TRBV12-5 and TRBJ1-6, with D possibly TRBD1 on 6 matching bases. This CDR3 contains 16 residues. CDR1 LGHNT and CDR2 FRNRAP come from the germline V gene. Between the trimmed V and J ends, which lost 4 bases and 10 bases, there was a span of 20 bases. CDR3 bases: TGTGCTAGTGGTTCAGAGACCGACAGGCTCAACTCACCCCTCCACTTT. Its protein product is CASGSETDRLNSPLHF.

V is TRBV19 and J is TRBJ1-1; D perhaps matches TRBD1 (5 bases). V was pared by 3 bases and J by 7 bases, with 12 bases between. Germline lookup yields CDR1 LNHDA and CDR2 SQIVND (reference sequence). The CDR3 has 13 amino acids. CDR3 in amino acids: CASSIPWGGEAFF. The CDR3 nucleotides read TGTGCCAGTAGTATCCCATGGGGGGGTGAAGCTTTCTTT.

The CDR3 bases are TGTGCCAGCAGTCGAGGGACAGGGGGCGGGGGCGAGCAGTACTTC. It yields the protein CASSRGTGGGGEQYF. The V gene is TRBV6-6, the J gene TRBJ2-7; 12 bases map to TRBD1. V was clipped by 5 bases and J by 6 bases; unmatched bases: 8. The germline CDR1 and CDR2 sequences are MNHNY and SVGAGI (reference sequence). The CDR3 covers 15 residues.

The chain is built from TRBV18 and TRBJ2-5; D unclear. Trimming removed 6 bases at V and 2 bases at J, with 10 bases between. CDR3 length: 13 residues. The V gene's germline CDR1 is KGHSH and CDR2 LQKENI. CDR3: CASSMNLQETQYF. The DNA for the CDR3 is TGTGCCAGCTCCATGAACCTACAAGAGACCCAGTACTTC.

J is TRBJ1-2 and V is TRBV29-1; possibly TRBD1 for D (5 bases). This CDR3 is built from 13 residues. Trimming removed 5 bases at V and 8 bases at J, with 18 bases between. From germline, CDR1 is SQVTM and CDR2 ANQGSEA. CDR3 coding DNA: TGCAGCGTTCTGCTCCCCTATGCAGGGGGCTACACCTTC. Encoded protein: CSVLLPYAGGYTF.

The chain uses TRBV19 and TRBJ2-3, with D uncertain. Trimming took off 2 bases at V and 0 bases at J, with 12 bases between the two ends. Per the germline V gene, CDR1 is LNHDA and CDR2 is SQIVND (reference sequence). The CDR3 runs 16 residues. CDR3 nucleotide sequence: TGTGCCAGTAGTATAATGGGCAGAAAGAGCACAGATACGCAGTATTTT. Translation gives CASSIMGRKSTDTQYF.